Included here is one T cell receptor (beta chain) sequence, with context. This record belongs to a study of CD8 T cells in Susac syndrome. Study-level information: Active disease was present in six of the sequenced Susac syndrome patients, whereas roughly 8 of them were in remission.

The germline gives CDR1 SQVTM, CDR2 ANQGSEA. V was pared by 1 base and J by 6 bases, with 7 bases between. The CDR3 runs to 12 residues. Reverse transcription of about 0.5 to 1 ug RNA used random hexamers. TCRdb processed the immunoSEQ multiplex PCR reads anew with MiXCR; each CDR3 protein has one entry. The table has about 150,000 distinct CDR3 sequences, 85% to 95% seen once. The T cells that were sequenced for TCR beta were CD8+ and CD4+ cells from blood. Sequencing was performed on CD4+ T cells from PBMCs. The chain joins TRBV29-1 to TRBJ2-1, with no clear D. This TCR came from a human donor with Susac syndrome. The CDR3 here is CSVEGHGNEQFF. The CDR3 coding sequence is TGCAGCGTTGAAGGACATGGCAATGAGCAGTTCTTC.